This is a list of T cell receptor beta chains from one sample in a study of blood T cell repertoires in COVID-19. The protocol was immunoSEQ multiplex PCR, while the TCRdb copy is restricted to in-frame clones and leaves out a portion. This table holds fewer than 110,000 clones, roughly 82% found once. The sequenced sample was peripheral blood. The receptors shown here come from a human donor in a cohort sampled during active COVID-19. Each CDR3 is given with its conserved first and last residue. A D gene is named only where the DNA matches it firmly. The listing skips clone size in some rows; elsewhere it reads once, few, many or a size class.

CDR3	DNA	V	J	length	size	D
CASSITSVHEQYF	TGTGCCAGTAGTATAACTAGCGTCCACGAGCAGTACTTC	TRBV19	TRBJ2-7	13	NA	TRBD2
CASSHRLTGTGELFF	TGTGCCAGCAGCCACCGGCTAACGGGAACCGGGGAGCTGTTTTTT	TRBV14	TRBJ2-2	15	NA	NA
CASMGLETQYF	TGCGCCAGCATGGGGCTGGAGACCCAGTACTTC	TRBV5-1	TRBJ2-5	11	NA	NA
CASSLDPTGSGHYGYTF	TGTGCCAGCAGCTTAGATCCGACAGGGTCGGGCCACTATGGCTACACCTTC	TRBV7-9	TRBJ1-2	17	NA	TRBD1
CASSPEQGGMESPLHF	TGTGCCAGCAGCCCGGAGCAGGGGGGAATGGAATCACCCCTCCACTTT	TRBV5-4	TRBJ1-6	16	NA	TRBD1
CASSPRTGNQPQHF	TGCGCCAGCAGCCCTAGGACAGGGAACCAGCCCCAGCATTTT	TRBV4-1	TRBJ1-5	14	NA	TRBD1
CASRSGGAGSPLHF	TGTGCCAGCAGGTCAGGGGGCGCGGGGTCACCCCTCCACTTT	TRBV28	TRBJ1-6	14	NA	TRBD1
CASSLMAGESTDTQYF	TGTGCCAGCAGCTTAATGGCGGGGGAAAGCACAGATACGCAGTATTTT	TRBV11-1	TRBJ2-3	16	once	TRBD2
CASTQGKGAGTGELFF	TGTGCCAGCACTCAGGGGAAGGGGGCGGGCACCGGGGAGCTGTTTTTT	TRBV4-2	TRBJ2-2	16	NA	TRBD1
CASRDSRGKLFF	TGTGCCAGCAGGGACTCCAGGGGTAAACTGTTTTTT	TRBV21-1	TRBJ1-4	12	NA	NA
CASRGTGGYGYTF	TGTGCCAGTAGAGGGACAGGGGGATATGGCTACACCTTC	TRBV19	TRBJ1-2	13	NA	TRBD1
CASSQDRQGANIQYF	TGCGCCAGCAGCCAAGACCGACAGGGAGCAAACATTCAGTACTTC	TRBV4-1	TRBJ2-4	15	once	TRBD1
CASSPWDKRNTEAFF	TGTGCCAGCAGCCCTTGGGACAAGAGAAACACTGAAGCTTTCTTT	TRBV5-8	TRBJ1-1	15	NA	NA
CASSVAAGAGDTQYF	TGTGCCAGCAGCGTAGCGGCGGGGGCGGGAGATACGCAGTATTTT	TRBV9	TRBJ2-3	15	NA	NA
CSASKGAGETQYF	TGCAGTGCTAGTAAGGGGGCTGGAGAGACGCAGTATTTT	TRBV20-1	TRBJ2-3	13	NA	TRBD1
CASSWDFYNEQFF	TGTGCCAGCAGCTGGGACTTCTACAATGAGCAGTTCTTC	TRBV7-3	TRBJ2-1	13	NA	NA
CASSLYSGTANTEAFF	TGTGCCAGCAGCTTGTACTCCGGGACAGCGAACACTGAAGCTTTCTTT	TRBV5-5	TRBJ1-1	16	NA	TRBD1
CASSQEQGSAYGYTF	TGTGCCAGCAGCCAAGAACAGGGGTCCGCCTATGGCTACACCTTC	TRBV4-2	TRBJ1-2	15	NA	TRBD1
CASSPRQGSSYEQYF	TGTGCCAGCTCACCAAGACAGGGGAGCTCCTACGAGCAGTACTTC	TRBV18	TRBJ2-7	15	few	TRBD1
CASSEGGYEQYF	TGTGCCAGCAGTGAAGGAGGTTACGAGCAGTACTTC	TRBV6-1	TRBJ2-7	12	once	NA
CASSLEQGKFYEQYF	TGTGCCAGCAGTTTAGAGCAGGGAAAGTTCTACGAGCAGTACTTC	TRBV27	TRBJ2-7	15	NA	NA
CASSQQGGTEAFF	TGTGCCAGCAGCCAACAGGGAGGGACTGAAGCTTTCTTT	TRBV2	TRBJ1-1	13	NA	NA
CASSLARRGDTDTQYF	TGTGCCAGCAGCTTGGCCAGGCGGGGGGACACAGATACGCAGTATTTT	TRBV5-8	TRBJ2-3	16	NA	TRBD2
CGTGEAFF	TGCGGCACAGGGGAGGCTTTCTTT	TRBV20-1	TRBJ1-1	8	NA	TRBD1
CASEVALEETQYF	TGTGCCAGCGAAGTAGCTCTTGAAGAGACCCAGTACTTC	TRBV7-3	TRBJ2-5	13	NA	NA
CASSSAGQGVSDTQYF	TGCGCCAGCAGCTCGGCGGGACAGGGAGTATCAGATACGCAGTATTTT	TRBV5-1	TRBJ2-3	16	NA	TRBD1
CATSRDRTANYGYTF	TGTGCCACCAGCAGAGATCGGACAGCTAACTATGGCTACACCTTC	TRBV15	TRBJ1-2	15	once	NA
CASSPRHITEAFF	TGTGCCAGCAGCCCCCGACACATCACTGAAGCTTTCTTT	TRBV7-2	TRBJ1-1	13	NA	NA
CASSNPPRLGYTF	TGTGCCAGTAGTAACCCCCCCCGACTTGGCTACACCTTC	TRBV19	TRBJ1-2	13	NA	NA
CASSFGGNAEAFF	TGTGCCAGCAGTTTTGGGGGGAATGCTGAAGCTTTCTTT	TRBV12-3/TRBV12-4	TRBJ1-1	13	NA	NA
CASSYDRNYGYTF	TGTGCCAGCAGTTACGACAGAAACTATGGCTACACCTTC	TRBV6-5	TRBJ1-2	13	NA	NA
CASSPGLAFQETQYF	TGCGCCAGCAGCCCTGGACTAGCCTTCCAAGAGACCCAGTACTTC	TRBV5-1	TRBJ2-5	15	NA	TRBD2
CASSVSGPLGNQPQHF	TGTGCCAGCAGTGTCTCTGGGCCTTTGGGCAATCAGCCCCAGCATTTT	TRBV27	TRBJ1-5	16	NA	NA
CASSLALRETYNSPLHF	TGTGCCAGCAGCTTAGCGCTGAGGGAAACCTATAATTCACCCCTCCACTTT	TRBV7-8	TRBJ1-6	17	NA	NA
CASSEKRGGTDTQYF	TGCGCCAGCAGTGAAAAGCGGGGGGGCACAGATACGCAGTATTTT	TRBV10-1	TRBJ2-3	15	NA	TRBD2
CASSLSGRNTEAFF	TGTGCCAGCAGTTTATCGGGCAGGAACACTGAAGCTTTCTTT	TRBV27	TRBJ1-1	14	NA	NA
CASSLEGASADTQYF	TGTGCCAGCAGCTTGGAGGGGGCTAGCGCAGATACGCAGTATTTT	TRBV5-6	TRBJ2-3	15	NA	NA
CASSFRENTEAFF	TGTGCCAGTAGTTTCAGGGAGAACACTGAAGCTTTCTTT	TRBV19	TRBJ1-1	13	once	NA
CASSQEKRGAGDTQYF	TGCGCCAGCAGCCAAGAAAAGCGGGGGGCCGGAGATACGCAGTATTTT	TRBV4-1	TRBJ2-3	16	few	TRBD2
CASSQDLSSTGGTRYGYTF	TGCGCCAGCAGCCAAGATTTAAGTAGTACAGGGGGAACCCGTTATGGCTACACCTTC	TRBV4-1	TRBJ1-2	19	NA	TRBD1
CASSPGQGAFTDTQYF	TGTGCCAGCAGCCCGGGACAGGGGGCCTTCACAGATACGCAGTATTTT	TRBV5-5	TRBJ2-3	16	medium-sized	TRBD1
CASSLRGQGISGNTIYF	TGCGCCAGCAGCTTGCGAGGACAGGGGATCTCTGGAAACACCATATATTTT	TRBV5-1	TRBJ1-3	17	NA	TRBD1
CASSQDVLSGELFF	TGTGCCAGCAGCCAAGATGTACTATCCGGGGAGCTGTTTTTT	TRBV4-2	TRBJ2-2	14	NA	NA
CASSLGRGDTGELFF	TGTGCCAGCAGCTTGGGCAGGGGGGACACCGGGGAGCTGTTTTTT	TRBV11-1	TRBJ2-2	15	NA	NA
CASSYSGRGPEAFF	TGTGCCAGCAGCTATAGTGGCAGGGGGCCTGAAGCTTTCTTT	TRBV7-8	TRBJ1-1	14	NA	TRBD1
CASSLKGGRGIGTEAFF	TGTGCCAGCAGCTTAAAAGGTGGCAGGGGAATCGGCACTGAAGCTTTCTTT	TRBV7-2	TRBJ1-1	17	NA	NA
CASSSGLSNQPQHF	TGTGCCAGCAGCTCAGGACTTAGCAATCAGCCCCAGCATTTT	TRBV7-9	TRBJ1-5	14	once	NA
CASSQDGGEGTEAFF	TGTGCCAGCAGCCAAGATGGGGGCGAAGGGACTGAAGCTTTCTTT	TRBV4-2	TRBJ1-1	15	few	NA
CASSRDRGIYNEQFF	TGTGCCAGCAGCCGCGACAGGGGGATCTACAATGAGCAGTTCTTC	TRBV5-4	TRBJ2-1	15	NA	TRBD1
CASSTDTNTEAFF	TGCGCCAGCAGCACCGACACAAACACTGAAGCTTTCTTT	TRBV5-1	TRBJ1-1	13	NA	NA
CASSPLTGGRDYGYTF	TGTGCCAGCTCACCACTAACAGGGGGCCGCGACTATGGCTACACCTTC	TRBV18	TRBJ1-2	16	NA	TRBD1
CASSPGQGFSEQFF	TGTGCCAGCTCACCGGGACAGGGGTTCAGTGAGCAGTTCTTC	TRBV18	TRBJ2-1	14	NA	TRBD1
CASSPRQGAAEAFF	TGTGCCAGCTCACCGAGACAGGGGGCGGCTGAAGCTTTCTTT	TRBV18	TRBJ1-1	14	few	TRBD1
CASSRLAGGISTDTQYF	TGTGCCAGCAGCCGACTAGCGGGGGGCATTAGCACAGATACGCAGTATTTT	TRBV7-9	TRBJ2-3	17	NA	TRBD2
CASTPLETGVTDTQYF	TGCGCCAGCACCCCGCTCGAGACAGGGGTCACAGATACGCAGTATTTT	TRBV5-1	TRBJ2-3	16	NA	TRBD1
CASGLRTGSTDTQYF	TGTGCTAGTGGTTTGCGGACAGGGAGCACAGATACGCAGTATTTT	TRBV12-5	TRBJ2-3	15	NA	TRBD1
CASRRTGGRNTEAFF	TGTGCCAGTAGGCGGACAGGGGGCAGGAACACTGAAGCTTTCTTT	TRBV19	TRBJ1-1	15	NA	TRBD1